This T cell receptor beta chain is drawn from a study of T cells in localized non-small cell lung cancer. The CDR3 is 14 amino acids. Germline loops: CDR1 SGHRS, CDR2 YFSETQ. The V end lost 4 bases, the J end lost 9 bases, and 17 bases lay between the germline ends. Whole-study results and caveats: Heterogeneity stays possible, as sequencing covered only one tumor region. Among the tissues sampled, uninvolved adjacent lung had the highest T cell clonality, above tumor. A median about 62 of the top 100 tumor clones appeared in adjacent lung. In the blood, greater T cell density corresponded to longer overall survival.

As to this clone: Its antigen is as yet unknown.

The method was immunoSEQ multiplex PCR; TCRdb's version includes in-frame clones alone and lacks a portion of them. The sample consists of about 11,000 clones, roughly four fifths of them appearing once. The TCR was taken from a female donor of 60 years or more with stage II lung adenocarcinoma. Sequencing was performed on peripheral blood mononuclear cells, taken before any cancer treatment. The rearrangement joins TRBV5-1 to TRBJ2-1; a possible D gene is TRBD2 (5 bases). CDR3 sequence reads: CASSTNPSGGEQFF. Here the CDR3 DNA reads TGCGCCAGCAGCACCAATCCCAGCGGAGGTGAGCAGTTCTTC.